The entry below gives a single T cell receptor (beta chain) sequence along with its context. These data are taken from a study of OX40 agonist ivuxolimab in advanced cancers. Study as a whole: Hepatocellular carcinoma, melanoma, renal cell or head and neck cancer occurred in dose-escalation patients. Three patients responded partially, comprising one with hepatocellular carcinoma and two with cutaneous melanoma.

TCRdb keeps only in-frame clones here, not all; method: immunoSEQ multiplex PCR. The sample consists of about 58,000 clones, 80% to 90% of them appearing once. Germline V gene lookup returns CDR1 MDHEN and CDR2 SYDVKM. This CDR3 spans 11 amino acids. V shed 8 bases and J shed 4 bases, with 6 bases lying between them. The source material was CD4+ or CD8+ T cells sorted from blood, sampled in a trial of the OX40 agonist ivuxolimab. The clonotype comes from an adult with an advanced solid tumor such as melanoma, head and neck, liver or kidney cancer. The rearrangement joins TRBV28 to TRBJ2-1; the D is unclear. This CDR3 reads CASAEYNEQFF. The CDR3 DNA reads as TGTGCCAGCGCAGAATACAATGAGCAGTTCTTC.